These 7 T cell receptor beta chains came from one sample sequenced in a study of PD-1 blockade in mismatch repair-deficient tumors. Sequencing was performed with immunoSEQ multiplex PCR; in TCRdb, only in-frame clones are kept and a portion is missing. The sample holds 120,000 or so clones, approximately 90% seen once. The sequenced sample was peripheral blood, obtained 44 weeks after starting pembrolizumab. The receptors were sampled from an adult with mismatch repair-deficient cancer.

The V gene is TRBV11-1, the J gene TRBJ2-3; TRBD2 matches at 10 bases. The V gene end was trimmed by 3 bases and the J gene end by 6 bases; junction bases not matched to a gene: 9. Germline lookup yields CDR1 SGHAT and CDR2 FQDESV (reference sequence). The length of the CDR3 is 16 residues. CDR3: CASSFNSGRASDTQYF. The CDR3 DNA is TGTGCCAGCAGCTTTAACAGCGGGAGGGCCTCCGATACGCAGTATTTT.

This chain joins TRBV29-1 and TRBJ1-2; 8 positions match TRBD1. The CDR3 consists of 18 residues. The J segment lost 8 bases and the V segment lost 5 bases, leaving 25 bases of the junction unmatched. The germline V gene has CDR1 SQVTM and CDR2 ANQGSEA. This CDR3 is CSVFPSVGRGPNNKGYTF. In DNA, the CDR3 is TGCAGCGTTTTCCCCTCTGTTGGCAGGGGGCCAAACAATAAGGGCTACACCTTC. Using reference TRBV29-1 and TRBJ1-2 for the parts outside the CDR3, the full variable domain is SAVISQKPSRDICQRGTSLTIQCQVDSQVTMMFWYRQQPGQSLTLIATANQGSEATYESGFVIDKFPISRPNLTFSTLTVSNMSPEDSSIYLCSVFPSVGRGPNNKGYTFGSGTRLTVV.

The V and J genes are TRBV27 and TRBJ1-5; perhaps TRBD1 as D (6 bases). Per the germline V gene, CDR1 is MNHEY and CDR2 is SMNVEV (reference sequence). Between the trimmed V and J ends, which lost 7 bases and 3 bases, there was a span of 13 bases. The CDR3 covers 14 residues. CDR3 loop: CASNMAGDNQPQHF. Here the CDR3 DNA reads TGTGCCAGCAACATGGCAGGGGACAATCAGCCCCAGCATTTT.

This rearrangement joins TRBV29-1 to TRBJ1-1, with D perhaps TRBD1 (6 bases). Germline V gene sequence: CDR1 SQVTM, CDR2 ANQGSEA. This CDR3 has 16 residues. The V end lost 4 bases, the J end lost 0 bases, and 18 bases lay between the germline ends. CDR3 sequence: CSVGGMGAQVNTEAFF. CDR3 in DNA: TGCAGCGTTGGGGGGATGGGGGCGCAGGTGAACACTGAAGCTTTCTTT.

This chain connects TRBV2 to TRBJ1-5; D call uncertain. Germline assignment: CDR1 SNHLY and CDR2 FYNNEI. The CDR3 is made up of 17 amino acids. With 0 bases removed from V and 6 bases from J, the gap between germline ends came to 18 bases. CDR3 sequence: CASSEARRQWGSQPQHF. The CDR3 nucleotides are TGTGCCAGCAGTGAAGCGCGTCGGCAGTGGGGTAGTCAGCCCCAGCATTTT. The complete variable domain, with remaining parts taken from reference TRBV2 and TRBJ1-5, reads EPEVTQTPSHQVTQMGQEVILRCVPISNHLYFYWYRQILGQKVEFLVSFYNNEISEKSEIFDDQFSVERPDGSNFTLKIRSTKLEDSAMYFCASSEARRQWGSQPQHFGDGTRLSIL.

The rearrangement joins TRBV1 to TRBJ2-7; the tabulated D call, TRBD2, remains unverified against the DNA. TRBV1 is recorded as a pseudogene. This CDR3 has 15 amino acids. CDR3 in DNA: TGCACCAGCAGCCAAGCCGCTCCGGTAGAATACGAGCAGTACTTC. Translating gives CTSSQAAPVEYEQYF.

This clone has more than one count but fewer than ten. V is TRBV18 and J is TRBJ2-5; 10 bases align to TRBD1. Per the germline V gene, CDR1 is KGHSH and CDR2 is LQKENI. This CDR3 is built from 13 residues. J gave up 4 bases and V 5 bases, and 1 base lay outside the gene matches. DNA of the CDR3: TGTGCCAGCTCAGGGGACAGGGGAGAGACCCAGTACTTC. Amino acids: CASSGDRGETQYF.